This T cell receptor (beta chain) was captured in a study of cytomegalovirus exposure and HLA in healthy donors (dated by TCRdb to the late 2010s). Notes on the research overall: An earlier analysis of roughly 570 of the donors reported about 280 Gb of sequence data and some 110 million unique TCR beta sequences obtained from approximately 180 million T cells. Approximately 300 gigabases of sequencing data and tens of millions of unique TCR sequences made up an early release that covered several hundred HLA-typed donors. The genetic ancestry cluster associated with self-reported Caucasian donors included about 84% of the approximately 430 genotyped donors. The aim of the study was to test whether cataloging public T cell receptors could identify signatures of past pathogen exposure. The study profiled the T cell repertoires of under 850 subjects by immunosequencing and related them to cytomegalovirus serostatus. Along with the roughly 670-subject first cohort, a separate validation cohort of over a hundred different subjects was used. To predict cytomegalovirus infection status, the study brought together high-throughput TCR immunosequencing, statistical association of individual TCRs with disease status, and machine learning. A later analysis re-analyzed previously published TCR beta repertoires from roughly 630 donors and added high-resolution HLA genotyping to study TCR occurrence patterns. In the later analysis, no new phenotypic data were used to find candidate immune exposures; instead, reliance was placed on TCR beta sequences and their occurrence across donors. In an earlier analysis of 587 of the donors, high-throughput TCR beta sequencing was used to judge whether each TCR beta V gene segment behaved as functional or pseudogenic. Alongside the repertoire data, information on donor age, sex, ethnicity and CMV serostatus was compiled. A later genetic analysis used genome-wide SNP genotypes for about 60% of the roughly 670 donors, treating that subset as a discovery cohort. Every repertoire in the discovery cohort had been generated on one and the same sequencing platform. Both class I and class II loci were covered by HLA typing, at four-digit resolution. The number of typed donors differed by locus: about 629-640 for A, B, C, DRB1 and DQB1; roughly 510 for DQA1; approximately 600 for DPA1; and around 490 for DPB1. Because of strong linkage in the cohort, roughly five DR-DQ haplotypes were treated as single units for association and clustering. Among approximately 370 genotyped donors of the cohort, an average of roughly 230,000 unique TCR beta nucleotide sequences was sequenced per donor, of which about 19% were non-productive.

Libraries were prepared through the immunoSEQ multiplex PCR assay. The multiplex PCR relied on a mix of 60 forward primers for TCR Vbeta segments and 13 reverse primers for TCR Jbeta segments. The CDR3 region of rearranged TCR beta genes was amplified from genomic DNA with a multiplex PCR assay. On the Illumina HiSeq System, the amplified TCR beta libraries were sequenced as 87-base-pair reads. As for how the authors treated the data: A later analysis counted about 76 million unique TCR beta chains across the 690 or so repertoires, and some 12 million of these chains were shared by at least two donors. To remove PCR and sequencing errors, raw reads were error-corrected and collapsed into unique sequences using a nearest-neighbor algorithm that merged closely related sequences. Alignment of CDR3 sequences to IMGT reference sequences was used to assign V, D and J gene segments. For a sequence to be retained, a match of at least six nucleotides was required to both a V gene segment and a J gene segment. A rearrangement was called productive if the CDR3 had no stop codons and remained in frame with V and J, and every other rearrangement was called non-productive. Following IMGT convention, CDR3 was defined as the stretch from the second conserved V-encoded cysteine up to the conserved J-encoded phenylalanine. The earlier analysis of 587 of the donors excluded any sequence lacking an unambiguous match to a single V gene segment. In an earlier analysis of more than 500 of the donors, a V segment was called functional when productive rearrangements were above 56.7%, and segregating when the standard deviation between donors exceeded 5%. A statistical classification framework was developed to diagnose cytomegalovirus status using the catalog of TCR beta chain sequences. In a later analysis, V and J genes were assigned by comparing TCR nucleotide sequences against IMGT/GENE-DB human TR gene sequences. A later analysis assigned CDR3 sequences and most-parsimonious VDJ recombination scenarios with the TCRdist pipeline. In a later analysis, each TCR beta chain was defined by its CDR3 amino acid sequence together with its V-gene family, and reads lacking a unique V-gene family were excluded. To address suspected cross-contamination and a sequencing artifact, a later analysis removed several hundred highly shared, low-generation-probability nucleotide sequences. In a later analysis, a clonal expansion index for each public chain was calculated from normalized within-repertoire ranks of inferred template counts. A later analysis computed generation probabilities with a VDJ recombination model fitted to out-of-frame rearrangements, and checked the results against IGoR. Hypergeometric tests were used in a later analysis to score TCR-TCR, TCR-HLA and TCR-CMV co-occurrence, with a repertoire-size bias correction applied to the TCR pairs. In a later analysis, false discovery rates were estimated by permuting HLA or CMV assignments 20 times. In a later analysis, co-occurring TCRs were grouped using DBSCAN, with TCRdist sequence similarity added in when clustering inside HLA-allele-positive subsets. Co-occurrence clustering excluded repertoires with fewer than 30,000 or more than 120,000 public chains, plus five with anomalous nucleotide sharing. TCRdb took this table from immuneACCESS and kept in-frame rearrangements with V and J called. Such tables lack part of the clones; where checked against another copy, unresolved V genes explain under half of the gap, and the rest is unexplained. D and trimming come from the DNA, and the V and J calls and clone size come from that table. Counted in this sample were approximately 100,000 clones; more than 75% of them appeared once. The top ten clones comprise 10% of the sample.

The cohort comprised 670 or so healthy bone marrow donors. At the time of sampling, all cohort members were nominally healthy, though unrecorded immune exposures were likely present. The donor was CMV seropositive and belonged to the group of about 290 seropositive cohort members. Each donor provided a peripheral blood sample, and peripheral blood mononuclear cells were used for TCR beta sequencing. The Qiagen DNeasy Blood Extraction Kit was used to extract genomic DNA from the blood cell samples. To note about this clone: The target of this receptor is not known. No base quality values were provided; no much bigger clone lies one nucleotide off.

Measured from the cysteine to the phenylalanine, the CDR3 is 14 residues long. The read is trimmed to its CDR3 DNA, 42 bases read in frame from base 1. For CDR1 and CDR2, the germline V gene (reference sequence) lists LNHDA and SQIVND. The junction shows trimming of 8 bases on V and 5 bases on J, plus 16 bases between the germline ends. Overall results and qualifications from the work: A further reported finding was that TCR beta sequences accurately predicted the HLA-A and HLA-B alleles for most subjects in the first cohort. The authors suggested that the approach could potentially be generalized to other disease states and immunological phenotypes. A later genetic analysis associated a missense DCLRE1C variant with V-gene and J-gene trimming of TCR beta chains, and an independent cohort replicated the association. A group of highly shared sequence variants was considered likely to be a technical artifact of the sequencing pipeline. Correlated functional status among segregating V segments might be attributable to linkage disequilibrium, but an unknown experimental factor could not be ruled out. The study gave a list of some 150 TCR beta chains associated with cytomegalovirus. The classifier was reported to diagnose cytomegalovirus status with high specificity and sensitivity in both the original cohort and the validation cohort. At a false discovery rate of 0.05, a later analysis linked about 16,000 TCR beta sequences to specific HLA alleles. According to a later analysis, TCR association rates differed among HLA loci, with DRB1 alleles showing the most associated TCRs and HLA-C alleles showing the fewest. The earlier analysis of about 600 of the donors excluded approximately 15 rarely observed V segments, including chromosome 9 orphons, because counts were too low. Three of the identified cytomegalovirus-associated TCR beta chains were confirmed in vitro to be specific for cytomegalovirus antigens. While some public TCRs were present in many individuals, most TCR sequences turned up only very rarely across donors. Some IMGT-functional V segments, including TRBV6-2 and TRBV6-3, could not be told apart with the 87-base-pair reads, so those segments were excluded. Immune exposure information for the cohort was limited to CMV serostatus. A later analysis reported that several top co-occurrence clusters appeared linked to parvovirus B19, influenza, CMV and Epstein-Barr virus. Compared with equally common non-associated chains, HLA-associated TCR beta chains in a later analysis were more clonally expanded and had lower generation probabilities. According to a later analysis, most CMV-associated TCR beta chains appeared to be HLA-restricted, and the HLA associations seemed to be driven largely by CMV exposure. An earlier analysis of approximately 570 of the donors showed that most TCR beta V segments appeared in productive rearrangements either about 87% or about 30% of the time, which broadly matched IMGT annotations. Because HLA typing was missing for some donors at each locus, association tests included only the typed subset. Roughly uniform sequencing depth across donors was assumed in presence/absence analyses, although this assumption may not hold. When HLA alleles, especially DR and DQ, strongly co-occurred, attributing TCR associations to individual alleles was difficult. The cohort was sequenced for TCR beta chains only, and without alpha or paired-chain data the features that could be detected were limited. In a later genetic analysis, fewer N-insertions in productive TCRs were reported among donors in an Asian-associated ancestry cluster than the approximately 670-donor mean.

Sequencing was carried out using PBMCs. Recombination joined TRBV19 with TRBJ1-5; the D segment could be TRBD1, given 5 matching bases. This receptor was taken from a woman between 18 and 30 years old in good health and CMV-seropositive. At the DNA level, the sequence is TGTGCCAGTTTGGAGGGGTTAAACGATCAGCCCCAGCATTTT. It translates as CASLEGLNDQPQHF.